Listed below are T cell receptor beta chains from one sample, sequenced in a study of human T cells and chemical hapten exposure. TCRdb reanalysed the 5' RACE reads using MiXCR and keeps one entry per CDR3 protein. The sample has approximately 140,000 distinct CDR3 sequences; around 4% are singletons. The receptor set was obtained from a female donor in good health. CDR3s include the opening cysteine and the closing phenylalanine or tryptophan. A D gene is named only where the DNA matches it firmly. Each size is once, few or many counts, or a class when the clone is expanded.

TRBD1	many	TRBV30	TRBJ2-1	TGTGCCTGGAGAACCCTGGGGACAGGGGATTCCTACAATGAGCAGTTCTTC	CAWRTLGTGDSYNEQFF
.	many	TRBV19	TRBJ1-2	TGTGCCAGTAGTAAGGCAGAGGGGAGATATGGCTACACCTTC	CASSKAEGRYGYTF
TRBD1	many	TRBV3-1	TRBJ2-7	TGTGCCAGCAGCCGAGGGGACAGGGCCTACGAGCAGTACTTC	CASSRGDRAYEQYF
.	many	TRBV6-2/TRBV6-3	TRBJ1-1	TGTGCCAGCAGTTACTTCCGGGCTGAGGCTTTCTTT	CASSYFRAEAFF
TRBD1	many	TRBV3-1	TRBJ2-7	TGTGCCAGCAGCCAAGATGGTCGGTGGACAGGGCGTGGCGAGCAGTACTTC	CASSQDGRWTGRGEQYF
TRBD1	many	TRBV12-3/TRBV12-4	TRBJ1-1	TGTGCCAGCACAACCCGGACAGGGCTGGAAACTGAAGCTTTCTTT	CASTTRTGLETEAFF
.	many	TRBV4-1	TRBJ2-1	TGCGCCAGCAGCCAAGAAGGGCATCGACCTTACAATGAGCAGTTCTTC	CASSQEGHRPYNEQFF
.	many	TRBV29-1	TRBJ1-3	TGCAGCGTTGATGCCCCAACAGGGACTGGAAACACCATATATTTT	CSVDAPTGTGNTIYF
.	many	TRBV28	TRBJ1-6	TGTGCCAGCAGGACAAGGTACTCACCCCTCCACTTT	CASRTRYSPLHF
.	few	TRBV4-3	TRBJ1-2	TGCGCCAGCAGCCAAGTTTACGGAGTTAACTATGGCTACACCTTC	CASSQVYGVNYGYTF